Detailed here is one T cell receptor beta chain. Germline V gene lookup returns CDR1 SGHAT and CDR2 FQNNGV. Trimming left V 3 bases short and J 3 bases short, with 13 bases between. This CDR3 spans 15 amino acids. The data derive from a study of T cell responses to AZD1222 COVID-19 vaccine. Clones were read by immunoSEQ multiplex PCR, and TCRdb kept only the in-frame ones, dropping some. The data contain about 260,000 clones, more than 80% of them singletons. This clonotype originated in an adult in good health. The chain combines TRBV11-2 with TRBJ2-3; no reliable D call. The sample was peripheral blood, taken on day 0 of AZD1222 vaccination. CDR3 nucleotide sequence: TGTGCCAGCAGCTTTACACGCCCTCGGACAGATACGCAGTATTTT. This encodes CASSFTRPRTDTQYF.